This T cell receptor (beta chain) was identified during a study of identical twins. The donor group consisted entirely of healthy Caucasians. Addition of a universal primer site occurred through template switching, and cDNA carried unique molecular identifiers. TCRdb used MiXCR to reprocess the 5' RACE reads, holding one entry per CDR3 protein. The data show roughly 250,000 distinct CDR3 sequences, with roughly 13% seen just once and approximately 10% held by the top ten. General study results and limits: Out-of-frame alpha sequences common to twins exhibited a surplus of low generation probability. Model-predicted out-of-frame TCR alpha sharing fell below observed values in monozygotic twins.

In its sample, this clonotype was seen a few times. What it binds is not known. This CDR3 has 15 amino acids. V was clipped by 0 bases and J by 2 bases, with 11 bases between them. Germline V gene lookup returns CDR1 SGHKS and CDR2 YYEKEE (reference sequence). This clonotype was obtained from a woman between 18 and 30 years old in good health. The sequenced material came from memory (CD45RO+) T cells sorted from blood. The gene calls are TRBV5-5 and TRBJ1-1; perhaps TRBD1 as D (5 bases). The CDR3 region is CASSLGATVNTEAFF. DNA of the CDR3: TGTGCCAGCAGCTTGGGCGCGACAGTAAACACTGAAGCTTTCTTT.